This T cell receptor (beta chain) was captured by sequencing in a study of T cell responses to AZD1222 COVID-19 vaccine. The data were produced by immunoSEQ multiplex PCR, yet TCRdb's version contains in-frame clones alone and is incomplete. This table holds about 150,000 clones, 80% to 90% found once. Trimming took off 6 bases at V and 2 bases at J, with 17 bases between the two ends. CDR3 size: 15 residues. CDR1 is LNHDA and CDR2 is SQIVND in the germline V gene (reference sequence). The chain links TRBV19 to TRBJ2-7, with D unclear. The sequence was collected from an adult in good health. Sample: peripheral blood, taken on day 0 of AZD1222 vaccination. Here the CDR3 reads CASRVTRDSTYEQYF. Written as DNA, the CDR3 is TGTGCCAGTAGAGTTACCAGAGATAGCACCTACGAGCAGTACTTC. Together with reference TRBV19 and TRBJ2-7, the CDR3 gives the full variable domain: DGGITQSPKYLFRKEGQNVTLSCEQNLNHDAMYWYRQDPGQGLRLIYYSQIVNDFQKGDIAEGYSVSREKKESFPLTVTSAQKNPTAFYLCASRVTRDSTYEQYFGPGTRLTVT.